This is a list of T cell receptor beta chains from one sample in a study of shared clonotypes between healthy human individuals. Measured with immunoSEQ multiplex PCR; TCRdb has only the in-frame clones, and not every one. The sample holds 2.3 million or so clones, 80% to 95% seen once. The sample comprised naive CD4+ T cells from PBMCs. The source is a man younger than 35 in good health. Some clones in this sample may be carry-over from other donors' samples. The CDR3 runs from the conserved cysteine through the conserved F or W. The D gene is left open where the match is weak. Some rows mark clone size as missing; the rest say once, few, many or name a class of expanded clone.

D gene,V gene,clone size,J gene,CDR3 protein,CDR3 DNA
NA,TRBV12-1,NA,TRBJ2-5,CASSFASTRSYQETQYF,TGTGCCAGCAGCTTTGCGTCCACTAGATCGTACCAAGAGACCCAGTACTTC
TRBD1,TRBV14,NA,TRBJ1-5,CASSRTGGNQPQHF,TGTGCCAGCAGCAGGACAGGGGGCAATCAGCCCCAGCATTTT
NA,TRBV6-5,NA,TRBJ1-3,CASSYSRGDTIYF,TGTGCCAGCAGTTACTCCCGGGGAGACACCATATATTTT
TRBD1,TRBV5-1,NA,TRBJ2-6,CASSLVGTVNSGANVLTF,TGCGCCAGCAGCTTGGTAGGGACAGTGAACTCTGGGGCCAACGTCCTGACTTTC
TRBD1,TRBV9,NA,TRBJ2-1,CASSSLDRVDEQFF,TGTGCCAGCAGCTCACTGGACAGGGTCGATGAGCAGTTCTTC
TRBD1,TRBV28,NA,TRBJ1-2,CASSTQGAPYYGYTF,TGTGCCAGCAGTACACAGGGGGCGCCTTACTATGGCTACACCTTC
TRBD1,TRBV2,few,TRBJ1-1,CASSVDRGAFF,TGTGCCAGCAGCGTCGACAGGGGTGCTTTCTTT
NA,TRBV7-9,NA,TRBJ2-7,CASSLFGSYEQYF,TGTGCCAGCAGCCTATTTGGGTCCTACGAGCAGTACTTC
NA,TRBV9,NA,TRBJ1-2,CASSVMANYGYTF,TGTGCCAGCAGCGTAATGGCCAACTATGGCTACACCTTC
TRBD2,TRBV7-3,once,TRBJ2-7,CASSLGAGTSYEQYF,TGTGCCAGCAGCTTGGGAGCGGGGACCTCCTACGAGCAGTACTTC
NA,TRBV5-1,NA,TRBJ1-1,CASSLGRGGSTEAFF,TGCGCCAGCAGCTTGGGGAGGGGAGGAAGCACTGAAGCTTTCTTT
NA,TRBV15,NA,TRBJ2-5,CATSRDYAGVETQYF,TGTGCCACCAGCAGAGATTACGCGGGCGTCGAGACCCAGTACTTC
NA,TRBV5-1,NA,TRBJ2-1,CASSLAAMSADEQFF,TGCGCCAGCAGCTTGGCGGCAATGTCTGCCGATGAGCAGTTCTTC
TRBD1,TRBV9,NA,TRBJ1-2,CASSREGRTGEGYTF,TGTGCCAGCAGCCGAGAGGGGAGGACAGGGGAAGGCTACACCTTC
NA,TRBV2,NA,TRBJ1-1,CASSERVGTEAFF,TGTGCCAGCAGTGAGAGGGTTGGCACTGAAGCTTTCTTT
NA,TRBV5-1,NA,TRBJ1-4,CASSLEVLGAREKLFF,TGCGCCAGCAGCTTGGAGGTGTTGGGGGCTAGGGAAAAACTGTTTTTT
NA,TRBV5-1,once,TRBJ2-3,CASKEDFRSTDTQYF,TGCGCCAGCAAGGAGGACTTCCGAAGCACAGATACGCAGTATTTT
TRBD1,TRBV6-4,once,TRBJ2-5,CASRNRDRVPETQYF,TGTGCCAGCCGCAACCGGGACAGGGTCCCAGAGACCCAGTACTTC
NA,TRBV6-6,NA,TRBJ2-2,CASRLTGDGELFF,TGTGCCAGCAGACTTACCGGGGACGGGGAGCTGTTTTTT
TRBD1,TRBV18,once,TRBJ1-2,CASSPPSSRDRNYGYTF,TGTGCCAGCTCACCTCCTAGTAGCCGGGACAGGAACTATGGCTACACCTTC
NA,TRBV5-4,NA,TRBJ2-7,CASSSFGGSNEQYF,TGTGCCAGCAGCTCATTCGGAGGCTCCAACGAGCAGTACTTC
NA,TRBV28,NA,TRBJ1-2,CASSSRQTPFLYGYTF,TGTGCCAGCAGTTCCCGCCAGACTCCTTTTTTATATGGCTACACCTTC
NA,TRBV6-4,NA,TRBJ2-7,CASSPVDGAYEQYF,TGTGCCAGCAGTCCAGTGGATGGGGCCTACGAGCAGTACTTC
NA,TRBV11-3,few,TRBJ2-1,CASSLEGTYNEQFF,TGTGCCAGCAGCTTAGAGGGGACCTACAATGAGCAGTTCTTC
TRBD2,TRBV27,NA,TRBJ2-7,CASSSGLAGGVYEQYF,TGTGCCAGCAGTTCCGGACTAGCGGGGGGGGTCTACGAGCAGTACTTC
TRBD2,TRBV28,NA,TRBJ2-1,CASRPAGGLYEQFF,TGTGCCAGCAGACCTGCGGGAGGTCTATATGAGCAGTTCTTC
NA,TRBV11-2,NA,TRBJ2-5,CASSLAYQSQYF,TGTGCCAGCAGCCTAGCGTACCAGTCCCAGTACTTC
NA,TRBV29-1,few,TRBJ1-1,CSVDRNVDTEAFF,TGCAGCGTAGACAGGAACGTCGACACTGAAGCTTTCTTT
NA,TRBV5-6,NA,TRBJ2-3,CASSRDDTDTQYF,TGTGCCAGCAGCCGGGACGACACAGATACGCAGTATTTT
NA,TRBV2,NA,TRBJ1-4,CASSFRSGDEKLFF,TGTGCCAGCTCTTTCCGCTCAGGGGATGAAAAACTGTTTTTT
TRBD1,TRBV18,NA,TRBJ1-6,CASSPGDSFNSPLHF,TGTGCCAGCTCACCAGGGGACAGCTTTAATTCACCCCTCCACTTT
TRBD1,TRBV7-2,NA,TRBJ1-5,CASSRTGSSNQPQHF,TGTGCCAGCAGCCGGACAGGGAGCAGCAATCAGCCCCAGCATTTT
TRBD1,TRBV19,NA,TRBJ1-1,CASRQGENTEAFF,TGTGCCAGTCGTCAGGGGGAGAACACTGAAGCTTTCTTT
TRBD1,TRBV28,NA,TRBJ1-2,CASSLGQGGGYTF,TGTGCCAGCAGTTTAGGACAGGGAGGTGGCTACACCTTC
NA,TRBV30,NA,TRBJ2-3,CAWSGQRRADTQYF,TGTGCCTGGAGTGGCCAGCGGAGGGCAGATACGCAGTATTTT
TRBD1,TRBV15,NA,TRBJ1-1,CATSRHHPTGRGTEAFF,TGTGCCACCAGCAGACACCACCCGACAGGGCGAGGGACTGAAGCTTTCTTT
TRBD1,TRBV5-1,NA,TRBJ2-1,CASSLEGQGYNEQFF,TGCGCCAGCAGCTTGGAAGGACAGGGATACAATGAGCAGTTCTTC
NA,TRBV5-4,NA,TRBJ2-7,CASSLPTRAGEQYF,TGTGCCAGCAGCTTACCTACACGGGCCGGCGAGCAGTACTTC
NA,TRBV19,few,TRBJ1-1,CASSPIGAGMNTEAFF,TGTGCCAGTAGCCCCATCGGGGCAGGGATGAACACTGAAGCTTTCTTT
NA,TRBV6-5,NA,TRBJ1-3,CASSYSGSSGNTIYF,TGTGCCAGCAGTTACTCGGGCAGCTCTGGAAACACCATATATTTT
NA,TRBV28,NA,TRBJ1-1,CASSQGGRNTEAFF,TGTGCCAGCAGTCAGGGAGGTCGGAACACTGAAGCTTTCTTT
TRBD1,TRBV5-3,NA,TRBJ1-2,CARSLGGQTNYGYTF,TGTGCCAGAAGCTTGGGGGGACAGACGAACTATGGCTACACCTTC
NA,TRBV9,NA,TRBJ2-5,CASSATAILQETQYF,TGTGCCAGCAGCGCAACAGCGATATTACAAGAGACCCAGTACTTC
NA,TRBV7-2,NA,TRBJ2-4,CASSLRGGLENIQYF,TGTGCCAGCAGCTTGCGGGGTGGGCTGGAAAACATTCAGTACTTC
TRBD1,TRBV29-1,NA,TRBJ1-4,CSVQGNNEKLFF,TGCAGCGTACAGGGGAACAATGAAAAACTGTTTTTT
NA,TRBV12-5,few,TRBJ1-1,CASGLSGANNGEAFF,TGTGCTAGTGGTTTGTCAGGGGCTAACAATGGTGAAGCTTTCTTT
TRBD2,TRBV4-1,NA,TRBJ2-3,CASSHVARSAGATRYF,TGCGCCAGCAGCCACGTAGCCCGGAGTGCGGGAGCGACGCGGTATTTT
NA,TRBV6-1,NA,TRBJ2-2,CASAFGPRNTGELFF,TGTGCCAGCGCCTTCGGACCCCGGAACACCGGGGAGCTGTTTTTT
TRBD1,TRBV19,NA,TRBJ1-1,CASNWRTGKNTEAFF,TGTGCCAGTAACTGGAGGACAGGGAAGAACACTGAAGCTTTCTTT
TRBD2,TRBV7-3,few,TRBJ2-1,CASSPSSGTYNEQFF,TGTGCCAGCAGCCCCTCTAGCGGGACCTACAATGAGCAGTTCTTC
NA,TRBV27,NA,TRBJ1-2,CASSYRANYGYTF,TGTGCCAGCAGCTACAGGGCTAACTATGGCTACACCTTC
NA,TRBV7-2,NA,TRBJ2-5,CASSFESRERGQYF,TGTGCCAGCAGCTTCGAGTCCCGGGAACGCGGCCAGTACTTC